This entry features one T cell receptor (beta chain) sequence. These data originate in a study of blood T cell repertoires in COVID-19. Authors' processing steps: Nucleated cell counts were estimated from reference gene primer amplification. Data came from immunoSEQ multiplex PCR; TCRdb stores just in-frame clones and leaves some out. The V and J calls and the clone size are those of that table, but D and trimming were determined from the DNA. Of about 59,000 clones in the sample, 65% to 85% were seen once. With V trimmed by 4 bases and J by 5 bases, 1 base remained unmatched. The CDR3 has 13 residues. The germline CDR1 and CDR2 sequences are LNHDA and SQIVND (reference sequence).

Material for sequencing was peripheral blood. The chain links TRBV19 to TRBJ2-7, with 11 bases matching TRBD1. This TCR was sampled from a man in his sixties with acute or convalescent COVID-19. The CDR3 sequence: CASSKGQGDEQYF. DNA for the CDR3: TGTGCCAGTAGTAAGGGACAGGGGGACGAGCAGTACTTC.